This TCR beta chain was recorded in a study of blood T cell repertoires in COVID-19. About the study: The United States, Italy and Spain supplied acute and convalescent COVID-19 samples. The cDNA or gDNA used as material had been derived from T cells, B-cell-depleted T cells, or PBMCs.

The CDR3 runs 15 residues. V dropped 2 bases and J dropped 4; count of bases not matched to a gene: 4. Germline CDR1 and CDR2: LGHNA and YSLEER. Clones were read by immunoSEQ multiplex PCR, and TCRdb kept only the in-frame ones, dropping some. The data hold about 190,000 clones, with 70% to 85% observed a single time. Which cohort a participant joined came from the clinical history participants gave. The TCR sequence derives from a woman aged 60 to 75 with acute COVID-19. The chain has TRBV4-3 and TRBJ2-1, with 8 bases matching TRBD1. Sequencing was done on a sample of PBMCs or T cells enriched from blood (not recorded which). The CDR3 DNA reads TGCGCCAGCAGCCAATCCAGGGGGCTTTACAATGAGCAGTTCTTC. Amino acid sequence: CASSQSRGLYNEQFF.